This is a list of T cell receptor beta chains from one sample in a study of low-dose radiotherapy and immunotherapy resistance in tumors. TCRdb reanalysed the reads using MiXCR and keeps one entry per CDR3 protein. Of about 82,000 distinct CDR3 sequences listed, 15% to 20% are singletons. Sequencing used PBMCs, obtained before treatment. Receptors originate from a male donor with prostate cancer. The CDR3 runs from the conserved cysteine through the conserved F or W. Fields, in order: J gene, D gene, clone size, V gene, CDR3 protein, CDR3 DNA. A D gene is named only where the DNA matches it firmly. Clone size, where shown, is once, few, many, or a class for clones that have expanded.

J gene: TRBJ1-1
D gene: -
clone size: many
V gene: TRBV27
CDR3 protein: CASSFIQGSTEAFF
CDR3 DNA: TGTGCCAGCAGTTTCATCCAGGGAAGCACTGAAGCTTTCTTT

J gene: TRBJ1-1
D gene: -
clone size: many
V gene: TRBV12-3/TRBV12-4
CDR3 protein: CASSLGTFMNTEAFF
CDR3 DNA: TGTGCCAGCAGTCTCGGGACATTCATGAACACTGAAGCTTTCTTT

J gene: TRBJ2-3
D gene: -
clone size: many
V gene: TRBV15
CDR3 protein: CATSRESGDTQYF
CDR3 DNA: TGTGCCACCAGCAGAGAATCGGGAGATACGCAGTATTTT

J gene: TRBJ2-7
D gene: -
clone size: -
V gene: TRBV6-2/TRBV6-3
CDR3 protein: CASSYWGEQYF
CDR3 DNA: TGTGCCAGCAGTTACTGGGGCGAGCAGTACTTC

J gene: TRBJ1-3
D gene: -
clone size: many
V gene: TRBV24-1
CDR3 protein: CATSDSDAASSGNTIYF
CDR3 DNA: TGTGCCACCAGTGACTCCGACGCGGCCAGCTCTGGAAACACCATATATTTT

J gene: TRBJ2-1
D gene: -
clone size: many
V gene: TRBV5-1
CDR3 protein: CASSFQEWVNEQFF
CDR3 DNA: TGCGCCAGCAGCTTCCAGGAGTGGGTCAATGAGCAGTTCTTC

J gene: TRBJ2-1
D gene: TRBD2
clone size: many
V gene: TRBV6-1
CDR3 protein: CASVGRGGGQYNEQFF
CDR3 DNA: TGTGCCAGCGTGGGAAGGGGCGGGGGGCAATACAATGAGCAGTTCTTC

J gene: TRBJ1-1
D gene: -
clone size: many
V gene: TRBV3-1
CDR3 protein: CASARDSNTEAFF
CDR3 DNA: TGTGCCAGCGCGAGGGATTCAAACACTGAAGCTTTCTTT

J gene: TRBJ2-5
D gene: TRBD2
clone size: many
V gene: TRBV7-3
CDR3 protein: CASSSTGLAGGLSETQYF
CDR3 DNA: TGTGCCAGCAGCTCCACGGGACTAGCGGGGGGACTGAGCGAGACCCAGTACTTC

J gene: TRBJ2-5
D gene: -
clone size: many
V gene: TRBV4-2
CDR3 protein: CASSHARPGQETQYF
CDR3 DNA: TGTGCCAGCAGCCACGCCAGACCAGGACAAGAGACCCAGTACTTC

J gene: TRBJ2-3
D gene: -
clone size: -
V gene: TRBV27
CDR3 protein: CASSLSGRPGYSDTQYF
CDR3 DNA: TGTGCCAGCAGTTTATCTGGGCGACCAGGCTATTCAGATACGCAGTATTTT

J gene: TRBJ1-2
D gene: -
clone size: many
V gene: TRBV7-2
CDR3 protein: CASSPGGGSYGYTF
CDR3 DNA: TGTGCCAGCAGCCCCGGAGGGGGGAGTTATGGCTACACCTTC

J gene: TRBJ2-7
D gene: -
clone size: many
V gene: TRBV5-6
CDR3 protein: CASSYQGPYEQYF
CDR3 DNA: TGTGCCAGCAGCTATCAGGGGCCTTACGAGCAGTACTTC

J gene: TRBJ2-3
D gene: -
clone size: many
V gene: TRBV20-1
CDR3 protein: CSARVGESTDTQYF
CDR3 DNA: TGCAGTGCTAGAGTCGGAGAGAGCACAGATACGCAGTATTTT

J gene: TRBJ2-7
D gene: -
clone size: many
V gene: TRBV30
CDR3 protein: CAWSVGGSTYEQYF
CDR3 DNA: TGTGCCTGGAGTGTTGGCGGGTCGACCTACGAGCAGTACTTC

J gene: TRBJ2-7
D gene: TRBD1
clone size: many
V gene: TRBV20-1
CDR3 protein: CSAREHGQVAYEQYF
CDR3 DNA: TGCAGTGCTAGAGAACACGGACAGGTCGCCTACGAGCAGTACTTC

J gene: TRBJ2-5
D gene: -
clone size: many
V gene: TRBV2
CDR3 protein: CASSELARWETQYF
CDR3 DNA: TGTGCCAGCAGTGAATTAGCTCGGTGGGAGACCCAGTACTTC

J gene: TRBJ2-1
D gene: TRBD2
clone size: many
V gene: TRBV7-9
CDR3 protein: CASSIQSGSGVNEQFF
CDR3 DNA: TGTGCCAGCAGCATACAGAGCGGGAGTGGGGTCAATGAGCAGTTCTTC

J gene: TRBJ2-7
D gene: TRBD1
clone size: many
V gene: TRBV5-1
CDR3 protein: CASSSMTPTLGQGPHEQYF
CDR3 DNA: TGCGCCAGCAGCTCGATGACGCCGACCCTGGGACAGGGTCCCCACGAGCAGTACTTC

J gene: TRBJ1-2
D gene: -
clone size: many
V gene: TRBV7-6
CDR3 protein: CASSLGSDNYGYTF
CDR3 DNA: TGTGCCAGCAGCTTAGGTTCAGATAACTATGGCTACACCTTC

J gene: TRBJ2-3
D gene: -
clone size: many
V gene: TRBV5-1
CDR3 protein: CASSLSGPAGTDTQYF
CDR3 DNA: TGCGCCAGCAGCTTATCCGGTCCTGCAGGCACAGATACGCAGTATTTT

J gene: TRBJ2-4
D gene: TRBD1
clone size: -
V gene: TRBV7-2
CDR3 protein: CASSPRTGGGKNIQYF
CDR3 DNA: TGTGCCAGCAGCCCCCGGACAGGGGGCGGCAAAAACATTCAGTACTTC

J gene: TRBJ2-7
D gene: TRBD1
clone size: many
V gene: TRBV6-1
CDR3 protein: CASSEAGDRGDEQYF
CDR3 DNA: TGTGCCAGCAGTGAAGCGGGGGACAGGGGCGACGAGCAGTACTTC

J gene: TRBJ2-2
D gene: -
clone size: many
V gene: TRBV5-6
CDR3 protein: CASSQGGNTGELFF
CDR3 DNA: TGTGCCAGCAGCCAGGGGGGGAACACCGGGGAGCTGTTTTTT

J gene: TRBJ2-6
D gene: -
clone size: many
V gene: TRBV7-6
CDR3 protein: CASSLAVVQGSGANVLTF
CDR3 DNA: TGTGCCAGCAGCTTAGCGGTCGTACAGGGCTCCGGGGCCAACGTCCTGACTTTC

J gene: TRBJ2-5
D gene: -
clone size: many
V gene: TRBV5-6
CDR3 protein: CASGPQGGKETQYF
CDR3 DNA: TGTGCCAGCGGACCTCAGGGGGGGAAAGAGACCCAGTACTTC

J gene: TRBJ1-1
D gene: -
clone size: many
V gene: TRBV14
CDR3 protein: CASSQDLYTEAFF
CDR3 DNA: TGTGCCAGCAGCCAAGATTTGTACACTGAAGCTTTCTTT

J gene: TRBJ2-7
D gene: -
clone size: many
V gene: TRBV3-1
CDR3 protein: CASSQRGGPSYEQYF
CDR3 DNA: TGTGCCAGCAGCCAAAGGGGGGGGCCGTCCTACGAGCAGTACTTC

J gene: TRBJ2-1
D gene: -
clone size: many
V gene: TRBV7-3
CDR3 protein: CASSLAGSYNEQFF
CDR3 DNA: TGTGCCAGCAGCTTAGCGGGCTCCTACAATGAGCAGTTCTTC